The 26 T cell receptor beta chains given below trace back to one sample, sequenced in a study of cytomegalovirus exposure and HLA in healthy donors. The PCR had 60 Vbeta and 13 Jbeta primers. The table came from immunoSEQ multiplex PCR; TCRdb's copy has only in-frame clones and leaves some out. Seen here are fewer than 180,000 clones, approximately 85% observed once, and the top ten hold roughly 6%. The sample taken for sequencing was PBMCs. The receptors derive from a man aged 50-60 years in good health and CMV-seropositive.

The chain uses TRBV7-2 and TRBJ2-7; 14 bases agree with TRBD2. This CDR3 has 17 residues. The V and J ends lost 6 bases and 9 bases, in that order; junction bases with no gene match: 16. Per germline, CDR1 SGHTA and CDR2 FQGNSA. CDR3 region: CASRRGTSGSEGGVQYF. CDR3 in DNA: TGTGCCAGCAGACGCGGGACTAGCGGGAGTGAAGGGGGAGTGCAGTACTTC.

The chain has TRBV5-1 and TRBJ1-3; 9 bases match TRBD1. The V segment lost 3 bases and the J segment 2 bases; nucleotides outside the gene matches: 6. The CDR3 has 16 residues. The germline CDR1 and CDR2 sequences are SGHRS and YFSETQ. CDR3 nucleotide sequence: TGCGCCAGCAGCTCGGGACAGGGTTTGGCTGGAAACACCATATATTTT. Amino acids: CASSSGQGLAGNTIYF.

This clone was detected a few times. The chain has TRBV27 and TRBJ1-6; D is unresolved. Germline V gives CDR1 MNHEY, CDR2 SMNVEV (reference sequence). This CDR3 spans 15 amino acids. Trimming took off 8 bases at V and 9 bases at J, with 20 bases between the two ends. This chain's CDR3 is CASAREPSSGSPLHF. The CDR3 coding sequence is TGTGCCAGCGCCCGAGAACCGTCCTCAGGTTCACCCCTCCACTTT.

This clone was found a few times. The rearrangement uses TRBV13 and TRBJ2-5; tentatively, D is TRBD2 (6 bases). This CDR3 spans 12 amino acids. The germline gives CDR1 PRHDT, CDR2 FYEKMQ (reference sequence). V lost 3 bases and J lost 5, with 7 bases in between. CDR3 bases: TGTGCCAGCAGCTTTGGAGGGGAGACCCAGTACTTC. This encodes CASSFGGETQYF.

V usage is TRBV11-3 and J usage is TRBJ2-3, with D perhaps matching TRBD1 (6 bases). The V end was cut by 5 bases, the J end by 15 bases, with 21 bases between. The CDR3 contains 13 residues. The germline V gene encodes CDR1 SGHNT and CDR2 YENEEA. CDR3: CASSLLGSPGQYF. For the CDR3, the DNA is TGTGCCAGCAGCCTCTTGGGCTCCCCGGGACAATATTTT.

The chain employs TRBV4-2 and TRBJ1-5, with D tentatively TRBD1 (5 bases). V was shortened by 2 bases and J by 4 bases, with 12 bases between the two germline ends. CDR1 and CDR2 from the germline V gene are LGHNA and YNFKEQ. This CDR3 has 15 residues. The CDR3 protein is CASSQRSGQNQPQHF. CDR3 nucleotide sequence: TGTGCCAGCAGCCAAAGGTCAGGGCAGAATCAGCCCCAGCATTTT.

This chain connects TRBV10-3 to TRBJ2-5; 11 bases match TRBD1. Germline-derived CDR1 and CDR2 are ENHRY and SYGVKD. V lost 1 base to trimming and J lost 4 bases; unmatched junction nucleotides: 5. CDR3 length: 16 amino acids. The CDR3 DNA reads TGTGCCATCAGTGAGTACTGGACAGGGGGCGGAGAGACCCAGTACTTC. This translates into CAISEYWTGGGETQYF.

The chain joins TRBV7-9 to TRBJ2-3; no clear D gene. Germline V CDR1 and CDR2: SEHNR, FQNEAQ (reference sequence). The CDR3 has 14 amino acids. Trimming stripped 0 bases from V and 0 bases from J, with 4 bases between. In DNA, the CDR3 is TGTGCCAGCAGCTTAGCCGGGAGCACAGATACGCAGTATTTT. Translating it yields CASSLAGSTDTQYF.

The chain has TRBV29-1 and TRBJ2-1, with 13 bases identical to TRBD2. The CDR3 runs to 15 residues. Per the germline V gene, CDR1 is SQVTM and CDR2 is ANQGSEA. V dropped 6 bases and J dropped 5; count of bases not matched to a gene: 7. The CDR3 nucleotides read TGCAGCGTCCCTAGGGGACTAGCGGGGAACAATGAGCAGTTCTTC. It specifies CSVPRGLAGNNEQFF.

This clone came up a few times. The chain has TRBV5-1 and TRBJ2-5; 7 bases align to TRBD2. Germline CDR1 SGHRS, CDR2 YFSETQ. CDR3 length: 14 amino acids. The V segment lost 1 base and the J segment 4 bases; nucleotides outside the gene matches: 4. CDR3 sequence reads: CASSLSGGGETQYF. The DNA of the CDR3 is TGCGCCAGCAGCTTGTCGGGAGGAGGAGAGACCCAGTACTTC. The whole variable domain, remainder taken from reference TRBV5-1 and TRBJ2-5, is KAGVTQTPRYLIKTRGQQVTLSCSPISGHRSVSWYQQTPGQGLQFLFEYFSETQRNKGNFPGRFSGRQFSNSRSEMNVSTLELGDSALYLCASSLSGGGETQYFGPGTRLLVL.

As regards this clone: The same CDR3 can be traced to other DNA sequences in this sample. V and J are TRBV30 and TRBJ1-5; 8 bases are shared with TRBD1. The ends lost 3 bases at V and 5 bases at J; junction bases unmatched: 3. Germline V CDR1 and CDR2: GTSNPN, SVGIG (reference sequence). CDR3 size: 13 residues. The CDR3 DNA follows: TGTGCCTGGAGCACGACAGGGGATCAGCCCCAGCATTTT. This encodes CAWSTTGDQPQHF.

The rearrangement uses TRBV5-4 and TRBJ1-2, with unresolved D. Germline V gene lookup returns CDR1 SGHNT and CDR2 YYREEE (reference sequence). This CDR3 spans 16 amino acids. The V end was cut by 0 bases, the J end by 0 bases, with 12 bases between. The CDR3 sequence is CASSLGGGQANYGYTF. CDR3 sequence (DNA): TGTGCCAGCAGCTTGGGTGGTGGGCAAGCTAACTATGGCTACACCTTC. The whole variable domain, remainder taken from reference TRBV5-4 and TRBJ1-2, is ETGVTQSPTHLIKTRGQQVTLRCSSQSGHNTVSWYQQALGQGPQFIFQYYREEENGRGNFPPRFSGLQFPNYSSELNVNALELDDSALYLCASSLGGGQANYGYTFGSGTRLTVV.

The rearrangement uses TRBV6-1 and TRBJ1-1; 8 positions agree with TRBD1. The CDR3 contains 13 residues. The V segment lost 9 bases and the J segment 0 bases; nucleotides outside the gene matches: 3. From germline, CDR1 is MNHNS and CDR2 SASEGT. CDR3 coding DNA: TGTGCCAGTACGACAGGGGTGAACACTGAAGCTTTCTTT. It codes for CASTTGVNTEAFF.

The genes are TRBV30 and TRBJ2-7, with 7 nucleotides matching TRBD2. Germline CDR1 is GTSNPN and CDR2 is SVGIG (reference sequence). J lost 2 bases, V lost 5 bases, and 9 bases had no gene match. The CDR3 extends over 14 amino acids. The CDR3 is CAWEPQGGAYEQYF. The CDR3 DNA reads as TGTGCCTGGGAACCTCAGGGAGGGGCCTACGAGCAGTACTTC.

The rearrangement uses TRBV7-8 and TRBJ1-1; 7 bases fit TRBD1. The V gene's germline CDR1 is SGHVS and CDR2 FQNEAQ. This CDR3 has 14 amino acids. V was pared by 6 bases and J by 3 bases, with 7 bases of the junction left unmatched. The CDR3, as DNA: TGTGCCAGCAGTCAAAGGGACAGACACACTGAAGCTTTCTTT. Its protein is CASSQRDRHTEAFF.

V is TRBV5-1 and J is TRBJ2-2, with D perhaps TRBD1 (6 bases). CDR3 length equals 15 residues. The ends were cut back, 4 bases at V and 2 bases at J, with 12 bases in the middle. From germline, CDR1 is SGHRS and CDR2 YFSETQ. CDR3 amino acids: CASSLGGLNTGELFF. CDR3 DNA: TGCGCCAGCAGCCTAGGGGGTTTAAACACCGGGGAGCTGTTTTTT.

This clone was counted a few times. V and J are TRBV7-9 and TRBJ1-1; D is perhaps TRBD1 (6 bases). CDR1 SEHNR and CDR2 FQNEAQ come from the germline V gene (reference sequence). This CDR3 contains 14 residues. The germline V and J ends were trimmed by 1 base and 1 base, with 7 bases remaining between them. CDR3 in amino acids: CASSLGRGNTEAFF. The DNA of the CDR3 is TGTGCCAGCAGCTTAGGCAGGGGGAACACTGAAGCTTTCTTT.

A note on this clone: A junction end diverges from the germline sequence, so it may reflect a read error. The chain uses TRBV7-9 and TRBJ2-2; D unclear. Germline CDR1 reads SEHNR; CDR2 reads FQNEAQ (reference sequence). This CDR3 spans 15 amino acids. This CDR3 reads CSSSLQLSNTGELFF. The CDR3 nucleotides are TGTTCCAGCAGCTTACAGTTATCGAACACCGGGGAGCTGTTTTTT.

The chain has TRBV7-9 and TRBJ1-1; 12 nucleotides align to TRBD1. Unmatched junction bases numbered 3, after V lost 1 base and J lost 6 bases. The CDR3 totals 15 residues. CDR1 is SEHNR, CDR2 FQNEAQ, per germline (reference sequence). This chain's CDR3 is CASSLEGTGGSEAFF. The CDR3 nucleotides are TGTGCCAGCAGCTTAGAGGGGACAGGGGGCTCTGAAGCTTTCTTT.

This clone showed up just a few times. DNA for the CDR3: TGTGCCAGCAGTAGGGACTTAAACACCGGGGAGCTGTTTTTT. Translation: CASSRDLNTGELFF. The gene calls are TRBV2 and TRBJ2-2; weak D call: TRBD2 (6 bases). Germline V gene sequence: CDR1 SNHLY, CDR2 FYNNEI. V was trimmed by 5 bases and J by 2 bases, leaving 9 bases between them. The CDR3 sequence is 14 residues long.

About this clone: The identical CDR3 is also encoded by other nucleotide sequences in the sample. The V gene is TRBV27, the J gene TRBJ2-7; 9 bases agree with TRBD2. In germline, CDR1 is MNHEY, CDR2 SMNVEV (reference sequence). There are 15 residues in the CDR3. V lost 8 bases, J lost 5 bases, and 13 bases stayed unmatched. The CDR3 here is CASSPPSGRKHEQYF. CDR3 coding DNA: TGTGCCAGCTCTCCCCCCAGCGGGAGGAAACACGAGCAGTACTTC.

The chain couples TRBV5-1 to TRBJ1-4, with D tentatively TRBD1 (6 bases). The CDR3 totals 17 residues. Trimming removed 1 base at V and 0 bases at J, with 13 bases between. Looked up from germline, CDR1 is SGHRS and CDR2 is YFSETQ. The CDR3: CASSLRGLRTTNEKLFF. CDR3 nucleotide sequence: TGCGCCAGCAGCTTGAGGGGGTTACGGACAACTAATGAAAAACTGTTTTTT.

The CDR3 DNA reads as TGTGCCAGCAGCGTAGGTTCAGGGGGTACGCCCCAGCATTTT. Residues: CASSVGSGGTPQHF. The genes are TRBV9 and TRBJ1-5, with 7 bases matching TRBD1. This CDR3 region has 14 residues. Germline lookup yields CDR1 SGDLS and CDR2 YYNGEE. With 0 bases clipped from V and 9 bases from J, the junction kept 6 bases outside the gene matches.

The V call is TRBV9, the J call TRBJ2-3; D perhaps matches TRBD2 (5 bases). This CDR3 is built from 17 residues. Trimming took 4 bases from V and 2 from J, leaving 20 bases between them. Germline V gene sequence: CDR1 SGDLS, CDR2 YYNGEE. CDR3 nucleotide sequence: TGTGCCAGCAGCCCCTCGGGATGGCTAGCACTCACAGATACGCAGTATTTT. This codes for CASSPSGWLALTDTQYF. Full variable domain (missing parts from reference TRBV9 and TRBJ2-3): DSGVTQTPKHLITATGQRVTLRCSPRSGDLSVYWYQQSLDQGLQFLIQYYNGEERAKGNILERFSAQQFPDLHSELNLSSLELGDSALYFCASSPSGWLALTDTQYFGPGTRLTVL.

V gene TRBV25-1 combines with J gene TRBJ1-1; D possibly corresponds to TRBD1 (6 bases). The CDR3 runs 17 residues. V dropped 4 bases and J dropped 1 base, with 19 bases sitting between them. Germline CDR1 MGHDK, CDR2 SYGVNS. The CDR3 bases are TGTGCCAGCAGTGGCCACAGGGTCTGGGGAACGAACACTGAAGCTTTCTTT. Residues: CASSGHRVWGTNTEAFF.

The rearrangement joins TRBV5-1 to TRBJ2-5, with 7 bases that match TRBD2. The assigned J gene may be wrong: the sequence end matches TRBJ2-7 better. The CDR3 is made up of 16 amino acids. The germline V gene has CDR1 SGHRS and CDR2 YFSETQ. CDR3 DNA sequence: TGCGCCAGCAGCTTGGAGGGCGGGAGCCATGTCTACGAGCAGTACTTC. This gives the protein CASSLEGGSHVYEQYF.